This entry is about one T cell receptor (beta chain). TCRdb's table, derived via immunoSEQ multiplex PCR, lists solely in-frame clones and lacks some. The sample yields about 90,000 clones, roughly 83% seen once. Trimming stripped 6 bases from V and 6 bases from J, with 18 bases between. Germline CDR1 and CDR2: LNHDA and SQIVND (reference sequence). The CDR3 is made up of 16 amino acids. The entry originates in a study of blood T cell repertoires in COVID-19. At the level of the study: The cDNA or gDNA used as material had been derived from T cells, B-cell-depleted T cells, or PBMCs.

V gene TRBV19 combines with J gene TRBJ1-6, with TRBD1 as a possible D gene (6 bases). This TCR was sampled from a woman aged 80 or over with active or convalescent COVID-19. Sequencing was done on a sample of peripheral blood. Written as DNA, the CDR3 is TGTGCCAGTAGGAGGGGGGGGGAAACTTTTAATTCACCCCTCCACTTT. As protein: CASRRGGETFNSPLHF. The variable domain in full, completed from reference TRBV19 and TRBJ1-6, reads DGGITQSPKYLFRKEGQNVTLSCEQNLNHDAMYWYRQDPGQGLRLIYYSQIVNDFQKGDIAEGYSVSREKKESFPLTVTSAQKNPTAFYLCASRRGGETFNSPLHFGNGTRLTVT.